The TCR beta chain under discussion was sequenced for a study of blood T cell repertoires in COVID-19. Sequenced by immunoSEQ multiplex PCR; TCRdb stores in-frame clones only, minus some. The table has a few hundred thousand clones, 70% to 90% seen once; the top ten hold approximately 4.6%. Germline V gives CDR1 LNHDA, CDR2 SQIVND (reference sequence). V lost 1 base to trimming and J lost 6 bases, with 15 bases between them. This CDR3 comprises 15 residues. The sample was PBMCs or T cells enriched from blood (not recorded which). This chain uses TRBV19 with TRBJ1-2; no firm D call. The source of this sequence is a man aged 25 to 40 with acute COVID-19. The CDR3 spells CASSIVDSKFDGYTF. For the CDR3, the DNA is TGTGCCAGTAGTATAGTTGACTCCAAATTCGATGGCTACACCTTC.